This T cell receptor (beta chain) emerged from a study of response to subunit inactivated influenza vaccine. Study results and caveats: Seasonal influenza vaccination, on each occasion, was suggested by the authors to recruit few new T cells.

This clonotype has only a few counts. Its target is not known. TCRdb reprocessed the RT-PCR reads with MiXCR, giving one entry per CDR3 protein. The sample consists of hundreds of thousands of distinct CDR3 sequences, about 14% of them appearing once. The clonotype comes from a man in his fifties or sixties who received an inactivated influenza vaccine. The material sequenced was PBMCs from blood, taken approximately 15 days before vaccination.

This CDR3 reads CASSLTGGLANQPQHF. The CDR3 DNA reads TGTGCCAGCAGCCTCACAGGGGGACTCGCCAATCAGCCCCAGCATTTT. The V gene is TRBV7-8, the J gene TRBJ1-5, with 8 bases lining up with TRBD1. The CDR3 is 16 residues long. Losses at the gene ends were 5 bases for V and 3 bases for J; bases not matched to a gene: 9. CDR1 is SGHVS, CDR2 FQNEAQ, per germline.